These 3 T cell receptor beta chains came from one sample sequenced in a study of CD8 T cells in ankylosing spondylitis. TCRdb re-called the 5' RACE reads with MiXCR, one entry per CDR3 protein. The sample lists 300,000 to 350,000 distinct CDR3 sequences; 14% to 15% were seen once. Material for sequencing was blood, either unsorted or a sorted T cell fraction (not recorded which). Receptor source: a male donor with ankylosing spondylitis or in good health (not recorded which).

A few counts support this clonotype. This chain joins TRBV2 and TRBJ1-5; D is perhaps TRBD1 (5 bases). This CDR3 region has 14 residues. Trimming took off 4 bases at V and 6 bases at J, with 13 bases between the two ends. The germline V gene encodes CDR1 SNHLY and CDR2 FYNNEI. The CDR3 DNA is TGTGCCAGCAGTGTGGTCAGGGCACGTCAGCCCCAGCATTTT. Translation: CASSVVRARQPQHF. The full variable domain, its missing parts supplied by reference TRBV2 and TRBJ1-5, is EPEVTQTPSHQVTQMGQEVILRCVPISNHLYFYWYRQILGQKVEFLVSFYNNEISEKSEIFDDQFSVERPDGSNFTLKIRSTKLEDSAMYFCASSVVRARQPQHFGDGTRLSIL.

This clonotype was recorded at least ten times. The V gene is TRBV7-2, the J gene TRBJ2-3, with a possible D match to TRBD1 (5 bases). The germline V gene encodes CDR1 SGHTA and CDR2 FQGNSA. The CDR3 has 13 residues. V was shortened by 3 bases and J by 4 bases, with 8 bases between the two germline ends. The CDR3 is CASSLLGPDTQYF. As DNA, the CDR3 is TGTGCCAGCAGCTTGTTGGGGCCAGATACGCAGTATTTT.

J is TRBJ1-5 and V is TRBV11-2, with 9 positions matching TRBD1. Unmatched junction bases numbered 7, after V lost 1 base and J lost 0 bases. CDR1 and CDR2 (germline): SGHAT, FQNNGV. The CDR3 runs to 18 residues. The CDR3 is CASSLGGTGSYSNQPQHF. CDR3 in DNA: TGTGCCAGCAGCTTAGGCGGGACAGGGTCCTATAGCAATCAGCCCCAGCATTTT.